The 23 T cell receptor beta chains in this list originate from one sample, sequenced in a study of Tregs in tolerant kidney transplant recipients. Clones were sequenced by immunoSEQ multiplex PCR, and TCRdb holds only the in-frame ones, with some missing. The table has around 16,000 clones, around 90% seen once. Sequencing input: CD8+ T cells from blood. All receptors derive from a human donor in good health.

The J gene is TRBJ1-2, the V gene TRBV6-6; possibly TRBD1 for D (5 bases). V was pared by 0 bases and J by 3 bases, with 11 bases between. This CDR3 region has 15 residues. The germline V gene encodes CDR1 MNHNY and CDR2 SVGAGI (reference sequence). The DNA for the CDR3 is TGTGCCAGCAGTTACTCGACAGAATCGGACTATGGCTACACCTTC. Protein: CASSYSTESDYGYTF.

This rearrangement joins TRBV1 to TRBJ2-7; TRBD2, the table's D call, was not compared with the DNA. TRBV1 is described as a pseudogene. This CDR3 spans 11 amino acids. CDR3 loop: CTSSPSYEQYF. The CDR3 DNA is TGCACCAGCAGCCCTTCCTACGAGCAGTACTTC.

The rearrangement links TRBV27 to TRBJ2-1; maybe TRBD2 (7 bases). This CDR3 comprises 17 residues. CDR1 is MNHEY and CDR2 is SMNVEV in the germline V gene (reference sequence). Between the trimmed V and J ends, which lost 1 base and 3 bases, there was a span of 16 bases. As DNA, the CDR3 is TGTGCCAGCAGTTTATTGGGCGGGGGCCTTGTCTACAATGAGCAGTTCTTC. It is translated as CASSLLGGGLVYNEQFF.

The DNA for the CDR3 is TGCAGCGGCGGGTACCCCTACAATGAGCAGTTCTTC. Amino acid sequence: CSGGYPYNEQFF. The chain carries TRBV29-1 and TRBJ2-1, with D perhaps matching TRBD2 (5 bases). Germline lookup yields CDR1 SQVTM and CDR2 ANQGSEA. V lost 7 bases, J lost 2 bases, and 9 bases lay in between. The CDR3 sequence is 12 residues long.

The rearrangement uses TRBV30 and TRBJ1-1; 7 nucleotides align to TRBD1. There are 13 residues in the CDR3. After removal of 5 bases from V and 0 bases from J, the junction contained 3 bases not matched to a gene. The germline gives CDR1 GTSNPN, CDR2 SVGIG (reference sequence). CDR3 sequence reads: CAWLQGLNTEAFF. Written as DNA, the CDR3 is TGTGCCTGGCTACAGGGGTTGAACACTGAAGCTTTCTTT.

The J gene is TRBJ1-1, the V gene TRBV7-2; D gene unclear. V was pared by 5 bases and J by 2 bases, with 9 bases between. Per germline, CDR1 SGHTA and CDR2 FQGNSA. The CDR3 loop spans 13 amino acids. The CDR3 nucleotides are TGTGCCAGCAGCCCGGTCTTTAACACTGAAGCTTTCTTT. This translates into CASSPVFNTEAFF.

The gene calls are TRBV4-2 and TRBJ2-1, with unresolved D. Per the germline V gene, CDR1 is LGHNA and CDR2 is YNFKEQ. The germline V and J ends were trimmed by 5 bases and 6 bases, with 11 bases remaining between them. The CDR3 consists of 13 residues. CDR3 residues: CASSYTRGNEQFF. The CDR3 nucleotides are TGTGCCAGCAGCTACACTCGAGGCAATGAGCAGTTCTTC.

The chain links TRBV6-5 to TRBJ1-4; 9 bases map to TRBD1. Trimming removed 4 bases from V and 7 bases from J; junction bases left unmatched: 4. There are 14 residues in the CDR3. CDR1 is MNHEY, CDR2 SVGAGI, per germline. Here the CDR3 DNA reads TGTGCCAGCAGTTTCGGGACAGGGCCTGAAAAACTGTTTTTT. As protein: CASSFGTGPEKLFF.

The chain recombines TRBV4-1 with TRBJ1-1, with D possibly being TRBD1 (5 bases). CDR3 size: 17 residues. Germline CDR1 and CDR2: MGHRA and YSYEKL. V lost 0 bases to trimming and J lost 0 bases, with 14 bases between them. The DNA of the CDR3 is TGCGCCAGCAGCCAAGAACCGGGGGGGACCTTGAACACTGAAGCTTTCTTT. This sequence encodes CASSQEPGGTLNTEAFF.

V is TRBV4-1 and J is TRBJ2-1, with a possible D match to TRBD2 (6 bases). V was trimmed by 1 base and J by 2 bases, leaving 12 bases between them. Germline V gene data show CDR1 as MGHRA and CDR2 as YSYEKL. The CDR3 runs to 16 residues. The CDR3 nucleotides read TGCGCCAGCAGCCAAGGGGGGACTCCGACCTACAATGAGCAGTTCTTC. Translation: CASSQGGTPTYNEQFF.

V gene TRBV7-9 combines with J gene TRBJ2-4; D is possibly TRBD2 (6 bases). Trimming removed 1 base at V and 7 bases at J, with 11 bases between. The CDR3 contains 14 residues. CDR1 is SEHNR, CDR2 FQNEAQ, per germline (reference sequence). The CDR3 nucleotides read TGTGCCAGCAGCTTAGATGGCGGGGTGAACATTCAGTACTTC. Residues: CASSLDGGVNIQYF.

The gene calls are TRBV27 and TRBJ2-3; 9 bases are shared with TRBD2. CDR3 length equals 17 residues. The trim removed 5 bases at V and 2 bases at J, leaving 11 bases unmatched. Germline V gene lookup returns CDR1 MNHEY and CDR2 SMNVEV (reference sequence). CDR3 region: CASSPSGTSIFTDTQYF. The CDR3 DNA reads TGTGCCAGCAGTCCCTCCGGGACTAGCATATTCACAGATACGCAGTATTTT.

This chain connects TRBV4-1 to TRBJ1-3, with TRBD1 identical over 8 bases. CDR1 is MGHRA, CDR2 YSYEKL, per germline. V dropped 3 bases and J dropped 8; count of bases not matched to a gene: 9. The CDR3 has 15 residues. The DNA of the CDR3 is TGCGCCAGCAGCCAGGTACTGGGACAGGCGGACACCATATATTTT. Its translation: CASSQVLGQADTIYF.

The V gene is TRBV27, the J gene TRBJ1-2; D unresolved. The CDR3 extends over 14 amino acids. Per germline, CDR1 MNHEY and CDR2 SMNVEV (reference sequence). The ends were cut back, 7 bases at V and 4 bases at J, with 16 bases in the middle. CDR3 nucleotide sequence: TGTGCCAGCACCCGGGTGGGGTCCGGCTATGGCTACACCTTC. Protein product: CASTRVGSGYGYTF.

Details on this clone: Mismatch with germline at one junction end may stem from a read error. The V and J genes are TRBV19 and TRBJ1-1, with D unresolved. The CDR3 consists of 12 residues. Germline lookup yields CDR1 LNHDA and CDR2 SQIVND (reference sequence). Here the CDR3 DNA reads TGTGCCAGTAATATACGGAACACTGAAGCTTTCTTT. It translates to CASNIRNTEAFF.

The gene calls are TRBV7-8 and TRBJ1-2; a weak D match, TRBD1 (6 bases). This CDR3 spans 18 amino acids. The ends were cut back, 4 bases at V and 4 bases at J, with 25 bases in the middle. Germline V gene data show CDR1 as SGHVS and CDR2 as FQNEAQ. CDR3 in DNA: TGTGCCAGCAGCTCGCACCGACAGGCCAACCCCCCAGGCTATGGCTACACCTTC. Translation gives CASSSHRQANPPGYGYTF.

The chain joins TRBV18 to TRBJ2-7; 8 nucleotides match TRBD1. V lost 6 bases to trimming and J lost 6 bases; unmatched junction nucleotides: 25. The CDR3 has 19 amino acids. Germline lookup yields CDR1 KGHSH and CDR2 LQKENI. DNA for the CDR3: TGTGCCAGCTCGCCAAGACTCCGACGGGACAGGAACGGATTAGGCGAGCAGTACTTC. Translating gives CASSPRLRRDRNGLGEQYF.

V and J are TRBV7-8 and TRBJ2-3; D unresolved. Germline V gene data show CDR1 as SGHVS and CDR2 as FQNEAQ. Between the trimmed V and J ends, which lost 3 bases and 1 base, there was a span of 5 bases. CDR3 size: 13 residues. DNA of the CDR3: TGTGCCAGCAGCTTCGGCCGCACAGATACGCAGTATTTT. It codes for CASSFGRTDTQYF.

This chain connects TRBV27 to TRBJ2-7; perhaps TRBD2 as D (5 bases). The germline V gene encodes CDR1 MNHEY and CDR2 SMNVEV (reference sequence). Trimming cost V 3 bases and J 2 bases, with 8 bases left between them. The CDR3 has 13 residues. The CDR3 protein is CASSFRRAYEQYF. DNA for the CDR3: TGTGCCAGCAGTTTCCGGCGGGCCTACGAGCAGTACTTC.

The rearrangement uses TRBV6-5 and TRBJ1-1; D is unclear. Germline values: CDR1 MNHEY, CDR2 SVGAGI. This CDR3 comprises 13 residues. Trimming shortened V by 2 bases and J by 6 bases, and 10 bases separated the two germline ends. CDR3 protein: CASSYRQEAEAFF. As DNA, the CDR3 is TGTGCCAGCAGTTACCGTCAGGAGGCTGAAGCTTTCTTT.

This clone was detected only a few times. J is TRBJ2-1 and V is TRBV29-1; 15 nucleotides agree with TRBD2. Trimming took 3 bases from V and 7 from J; bases not matched to a gene: 4. This CDR3 has 15 amino acids. CDR1 and CDR2 from the germline V gene are SQVTM and ANQGSEA. The CDR3 nucleotides are TGCAGCGTTGAGAGGGGACTAGCGGGAGGAAATGAGCAGTTCTTC. Translated, it gives CSVERGLAGGNEQFF.

V is TRBV4-1 and J is TRBJ1-1; D may be TRBD1 (5 bases). Trimming stripped 3 bases from V and 1 base from J, with 9 bases between. The germline V gene has CDR1 MGHRA and CDR2 YSYEKL. The CDR3 is 14 amino acids. The CDR3 reads CASSQGGGNTEAFF. CDR3 in DNA: TGCGCCAGCAGCCAGGGTGGGGGGAACACTGAAGCTTTCTTT.

J is TRBJ2-1 and V is TRBV7-9, with a tentative D call TRBD2 (5 bases). V dropped 5 bases and J dropped 5 bases, with 13 bases sitting between them. The CDR3 has 14 amino acids. Looked up from germline, CDR1 is SEHNR and CDR2 is FQNEAQ (reference sequence). CDR3 in DNA: TGTGCCAGCAGCGCCCCTGACGGGAACAATGAGCAGTTCTTC. This sequence encodes CASSAPDGNNEQFF.